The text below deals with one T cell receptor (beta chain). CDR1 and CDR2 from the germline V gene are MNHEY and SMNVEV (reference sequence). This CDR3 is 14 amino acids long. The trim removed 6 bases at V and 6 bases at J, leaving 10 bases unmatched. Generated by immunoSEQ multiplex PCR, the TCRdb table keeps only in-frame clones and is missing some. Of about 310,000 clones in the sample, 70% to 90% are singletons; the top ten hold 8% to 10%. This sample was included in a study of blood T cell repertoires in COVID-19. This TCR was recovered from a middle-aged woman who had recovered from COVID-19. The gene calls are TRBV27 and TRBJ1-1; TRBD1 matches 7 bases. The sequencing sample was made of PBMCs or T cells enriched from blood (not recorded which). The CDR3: CASSPDRVRAEAFF. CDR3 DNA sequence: TGTGCCAGCAGCCCCGACAGGGTTCGGGCTGAAGCTTTCTTT.